This TCR beta chain was observed in a study of T cell repertoires in cytomegalovirus infection. TCRdb re-analysed the reads in MiXCR, keeping a single row per CDR3 protein. The sample shows approximately 590,000 distinct CDR3 sequences, about 39% of them seen only once. This clonotype came up a few times. Its antigen is not known. Looked up from germline, CDR1 is SGHTA and CDR2 is FQGNSA. V lost 5 bases and J lost 0; bases outside the gene matches: 10. The CDR3 totals 17 residues. This chain uses TRBV7-2 with TRBJ1-5, with 7 bases aligning to TRBD1. This sequence was found in a human donor in good health (CMV status not recorded). Some clones in this sample may be carry-over from other donors' samples. This specimen was cultured PBMCs, taken from culture after CMV antigen stimulation. CDR3 DNA sequence: TGTGCCAGCAGCCTATCGGGACAGACGCTTAGCAATCAGCCCCAGCATTTT. It translates to CASSLSGQTLSNQPQHF.